A single sample is the source of the 9 T cell receptor beta chains below, sequenced in a study of blood T cell repertoires in COVID-19. TCRdb's table, derived via immunoSEQ multiplex PCR, lists solely in-frame clones and lacks some. The top ten clones hold roughly 1.2% of a sample with around 85,000 clones, around 89% of them seen once. The sample taken for sequencing was PBMCs or T cells enriched from blood (not recorded which). The receptor source for this set is a woman aged 50 to 60 with acute COVID-19.

For the CDR3, the DNA is TGTGCCATCAACCTCGGACAGACTAACTATGGCTACACCTTC. Protein: CAINLGQTNYGYTF. This chain uses TRBV10-3 with TRBJ1-2, with D possibly TRBD1 on 6 matching bases. Trimming stripped 7 bases from V and 0 bases from J, with 12 bases between. The CDR3 is 14 residues long. Germline V gives CDR1 ENHRY, CDR2 SYGVKD.

The genes are TRBV18 and TRBJ2-7; D unclear. Germline CDR1 reads KGHSH; CDR2 reads LQKENI. The CDR3 length is 12 residues. V shed 3 bases and J shed 0 bases, with 3 bases lying between them. CDR3 amino acids: CASSPSSYEQYF. CDR3 coding DNA: TGTGCCAGCTCACCCTCCTCCTACGAGCAGTACTTC. The whole variable domain, remainder taken from reference TRBV18 and TRBJ2-7, is NAGVMQNPRHLVRRRGQEARLRCSPMKGHSHVYWYRQLPEEGLKFMVYLQKENIIDESGMPKERFSAEFPKEGPSILRIQQVVRGDSAAYFCASSPSSYEQYFGPGTRLTVT.

This sequence joins TRBV7-2 and TRBJ1-4; perhaps TRBD1 as D (5 bases). Germline-derived CDR1 and CDR2 are SGHTA and FQGNSA. V was shortened by 1 base and J by 8 bases, with 11 bases between the two germline ends. CDR3 length: 14 amino acids. Here the CDR3 DNA reads TGTGCCAGCAGCTTAGGCAGGGTGGGCGAAAAACTGTTTTTT. This codes for CASSLGRVGEKLFF.

This chain links TRBV28 with TRBJ2-1; no reliable D call. Germline CDR1 reads MDHEN; CDR2 reads SYDVKM. The CDR3 is 15 amino acids. V lost 1 base, J lost 2 bases, and 9 bases lay in between. The CDR3 bases are TGTGCCAGCAGTTTATTTCCCCCTACCTACAATGAGCAGTTCTTC. This gives the protein CASSLFPPTYNEQFF.

The V gene is TRBV12-5, the J gene TRBJ1-6; 7 bases agree with TRBD1. V lost 4 bases, J lost 7 bases, and 4 bases stayed unmatched. CDR3 length: 14 residues. In germline, CDR1 is LGHNT, CDR2 FRNRAP. The CDR3 loop is CASGSDRENSPLHF. For the CDR3, the DNA is TGTGCTAGTGGTTCTGACAGGGAGAATTCACCCCTCCACTTT.

In DNA form, the CDR3 reads TGTGCCAGTAGTCCTGCCACGACAGGAAACACTGAAGCTTTCTTT. This gives the protein CASSPATTGNTEAFF. V gene TRBV19 combines with J gene TRBJ1-1; D possibly corresponds to TRBD1 (6 bases). Germline CDR1 and CDR2: LNHDA and SQIVND (reference sequence). The CDR3 sequence is 15 residues long. Trimming took off 5 bases at V and 2 bases at J, with 15 bases between the two ends. Full variable domain (rest looked up from reference TRBV19 and TRBJ1-1): DGGITQSPKYLFRKEGQNVTLSCEQNLNHDAMYWYRQDPGQGLRLIYYSQIVNDFQKGDIAEGYSVSREKKESFPLTVTSAQKNPTAFYLCASSPATTGNTEAFFGQGTRLTVV.

This clone was observed a few times. J is TRBJ2-5 and V is TRBV2; possible D gene TRBD1, 6 bases. Between the trimmed V and J ends, which lost 6 bases and 6 bases, there was a span of 14 bases. CDR1 is SNHLY, CDR2 FYNNEI, per germline. CDR3 length: 13 amino acids. CDR3 protein: CASSRRDTKTQYF. DNA of the CDR3: TGTGCCAGCAGCCGCCGGGACACAAAGACCCAGTACTTC.

The chain joins TRBV13 to TRBJ1-3; no definite D call. Germline values: CDR1 PRHDT, CDR2 FYEKMQ (reference sequence). Trimming cost V 0 bases and J 5 bases, with 17 bases left between them. The CDR3 runs 17 residues. This chain's CDR3 is CASSLGSLGRRRNTIYF. The DNA of the CDR3 is TGTGCCAGCAGCTTAGGTTCCCTGGGCCGGAGGAGAAACACCATATATTTT.

The CDR3 nucleotides read TGTGCCAGCTCACCTTCCGGGACAGGGCATACCTACGAGCAGTACTTC. It yields the protein CASSPSGTGHTYEQYF. The chain links TRBV18 to TRBJ2-7; the match to TRBD1 covers 9 bases. The CDR3 consists of 16 residues. Trimming at V came to 3 bases and at J to 2 bases, leaving 8 bases not matched to a gene. The germline V gene encodes CDR1 KGHSH and CDR2 LQKENI.